A single sample gave rise to the 14 T cell receptor beta chains below, sequenced in a study of cytomegalovirus exposure and HLA in healthy donors. PCR employed 60 Vbeta and 13 Jbeta primers. The protocol was immunoSEQ multiplex PCR, while the TCRdb copy is restricted to in-frame clones and leaves out a portion. This sample has some 110,000 clones, with more than 70% found just once. Sequenced sample: PBMCs. The origin of the receptors is a man aged 50-59 years in good health and CMV-seropositive.

J is TRBJ1-5 and V is TRBV28; 12 positions match TRBD1. CDR1 and CDR2 from the germline V gene are MDHEN and SYDVKM. After removal of 6 bases from V and 12 bases from J, the junction contained 12 bases not matched to a gene. The CDR3 extends over 15 amino acids. DNA for the CDR3: TGTGCCAGCAGACCCGGGACAGGGGGCCTGTCGGTCCAGCATTTT. This encodes CASRPGTGGLSVQHF.

V gene TRBV5-5 combines with J gene TRBJ2-5; D is perhaps TRBD2 (6 bases). The ends were cut back, 4 bases at V and 2 bases at J, with 12 bases in the middle. CDR3 size: 14 residues. CDR1 and CDR2 (germline): SGHKS, YYEKEE (reference sequence). For the CDR3, the DNA is TGTGCCAGCAGCCGGGGGTGGGCGCAAGAGACCCAGTACTTC. It specifies CASSRGWAQETQYF.

The chain joins TRBV19 to TRBJ2-3; 9 nucleotides line up with TRBD1. Trimming at V came to 4 bases and at J to 6 bases, leaving 8 bases not matched to a gene. The CDR3 contains 15 residues. Germline CDR1 reads LNHDA; CDR2 reads SQIVND (reference sequence). The CDR3 region is CASSTWTGEWDTQYF. CDR3 nucleotide sequence: TGTGCCAGTAGTACATGGACAGGGGAATGGGATACGCAGTATTTT.

The chain couples TRBV19 to TRBJ2-1; 12 nucleotides align to TRBD1. The length of the CDR3 is 21 residues. Trimming removed 2 bases from V and 0 bases from J; junction bases left unmatched: 14. From germline, CDR1 is LNHDA and CDR2 SQIVND (reference sequence). The CDR3 DNA follows: TGTGCCAGTAGTATAATAAGGCGGGGACAGGGGGCCTGGAGCTCCTACAATGAGCAGTTCTTC. It specifies CASSIIRRGQGAWSSYNEQFF.

The genes are TRBV19 and TRBJ2-2; 7 nucleotides line up with TRBD1. Per the germline V gene, CDR1 is LNHDA and CDR2 is SQIVND (reference sequence). The junction had 2 bases not matched to a gene; V was cut back by 7 bases and J by 0 bases. The CDR3 extends over 14 amino acids. The CDR3 bases are TGTGCCAGTACAGGGACAGCGAACACCGGGGAGCTGTTTTTT. It codes for CASTGTANTGELFF.

This clone was detected only once. The chain has TRBV7-9 and TRBJ2-3, with 10 bases fitting TRBD2. V was clipped by 4 bases and J by 0 bases; unmatched bases: 4. The CDR3 loop spans 16 amino acids. Germline V gene lookup returns CDR1 SEHNR and CDR2 FQNEAQ (reference sequence). In DNA form, the CDR3 reads TGTGCCAGCAGCTCCCGACTAGCGGGTAGCACAGATACGCAGTATTTT. Its translation is CASSSRLAGSTDTQYF.

The chain is built from TRBV19 and TRBJ2-3, with a possible D match to TRBD2 (6 bases). V was cut by 5 bases and J by 6 bases, with 6 bases left in between. There are 11 residues in the CDR3. CDR1 LNHDA and CDR2 SQIVND come from the germline V gene (reference sequence). CDR3 DNA sequence: TGTGCCAGTAGTGGAGGGGATACGCAGTATTTT. Translating gives CASSGGDTQYF.

This chain joins TRBV11-3 and TRBJ1-1, with 7 bases matching TRBD1. This CDR3 contains 15 residues. CDR1 and CDR2 (germline): SGHNT, YENEEA. Trimming removed 5 bases from V and 0 bases from J; junction bases left unmatched: 6. Here the CDR3 DNA reads TGTGCCAGCAGCCCGCCGACAGGGATGAACACTGAAGCTTTCTTT. Amino acid sequence: CASSPPTGMNTEAFF.

This clone has a handful of counts. The chain recombines TRBV4-1 with TRBJ1-6; D ambiguous. Looked up from germline, CDR1 is MGHRA and CDR2 is YSYEKL. The V end was cut by 0 bases, the J end by 6 bases, with 9 bases between. This CDR3 has 15 residues. As DNA, the CDR3 is TGCGCCAGCAGCCAAGATGTTACATCTAATTCACCCCTCCACTTT. Amino acid sequence: CASSQDVTSNSPLHF.

The CDR3 bases are TGCGCCAGCAGCTTGGGAGATTTGAACACTGAAGCTTTCTTT. It yields the protein CASSLGDLNTEAFF. The rearrangement links TRBV5-1 to TRBJ1-1, with no clear D. The CDR3 is made up of 14 amino acids. V was clipped by 0 bases and J by 0 bases, with 6 bases between them. Germline V CDR1 and CDR2: SGHRS, YFSETQ. The full variable domain, its missing parts supplied by reference TRBV5-1 and TRBJ1-1, is KAGVTQTPRYLIKTRGQQVTLSCSPISGHRSVSWYQQTPGQGLQFLFEYFSETQRNKGNFPGRFSGRQFSNSRSEMNVSTLELGDSALYLCASSLGDLNTEAFFGQGTRLTVV.

This clone has a handful of counts. CDR3: CASRWRGGTDTQYF. The CDR3 DNA sequence: TGTGCCAGCAGGTGGCGGGGGGGAACAGATACGCAGTATTTT. The V and J genes are TRBV13 and TRBJ2-3, with 9 bases that match TRBD2. Losses at the gene ends were 6 bases for V and 3 bases for J; bases not matched to a gene: 4. This CDR3 is 14 amino acids long. The germline V gene has CDR1 PRHDT and CDR2 FYEKMQ (reference sequence).

The sample holds one count of this clone. This chain joins TRBV5-4 and TRBJ2-3; tentatively, D is TRBD1 (5 bases). V lost 8 bases and J lost 2, with 24 bases in between. The germline V gene has CDR1 SGHNT and CDR2 YYREEE (reference sequence). The CDR3 has 17 residues. CDR3 in amino acids: CASRGGDGHSFTDTQYF. The CDR3 nucleotides are TGTGCCAGTAGGGGTGGGGATGGGCACAGTTTCACAGATACGCAGTATTTT. The whole variable domain, remainder taken from reference TRBV5-4 and TRBJ2-3, is ETGVTQSPTHLIKTRGQQVTLRCSSQSGHNTVSWYQQALGQGPQFIFQYYREEENGRGNFPPRFSGLQFPNYSSELNVNALELDDSALYLCASRGGDGHSFTDTQYFGPGTRLTVL.

This sequence joins TRBV2 and TRBJ2-7; 9 bases agree with TRBD2. The germline gives CDR1 SNHLY, CDR2 FYNNEI. CDR3 length equals 16 residues. V shed 3 bases and J 2 bases; nucleotides not matched to a gene: 8. The CDR3: CASSDSGLAFTYEQYF. As DNA, the CDR3 is TGTGCCAGCAGTGATAGTGGACTAGCGTTTACCTACGAGCAGTACTTC.

The chain joins TRBV10-1 to TRBJ2-1, with 12 bases matching TRBD2. The germline CDR1 and CDR2 sequences are WNHNN and SYGVQD (reference sequence). V lost 2 bases, J lost 9 bases, and 2 bases stayed unmatched. This CDR3 comprises 14 residues. CDR3 DNA sequence: TGCGCCAGCAGTGAGACTAGCGGGGGGTTTGAGCAGTTCTTC. Translating gives CASSETSGGFEQFF.